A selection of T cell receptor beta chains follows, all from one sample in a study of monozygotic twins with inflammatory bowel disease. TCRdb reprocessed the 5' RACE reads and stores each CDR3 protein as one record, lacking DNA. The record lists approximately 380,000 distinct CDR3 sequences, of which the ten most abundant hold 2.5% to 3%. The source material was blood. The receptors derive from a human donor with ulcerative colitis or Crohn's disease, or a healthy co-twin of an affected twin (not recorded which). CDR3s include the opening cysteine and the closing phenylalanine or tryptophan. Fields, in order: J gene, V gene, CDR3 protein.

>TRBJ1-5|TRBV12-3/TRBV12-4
CASSLVGQPNQPQHF
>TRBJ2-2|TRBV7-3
CASSSGTLHGELFF
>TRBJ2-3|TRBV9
CASSALASPTDTQYF
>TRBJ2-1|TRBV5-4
CASSAGLAGDYNEQFF
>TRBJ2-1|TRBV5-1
CASSLRDRAYNEQFF
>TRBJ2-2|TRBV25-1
CASSDRLNTGELFF
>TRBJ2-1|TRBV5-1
CASSTWASGGAWNEQFF
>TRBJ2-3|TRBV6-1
CASSRTLTSTDTQYF
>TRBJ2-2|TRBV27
CASSWDRGRVELFF
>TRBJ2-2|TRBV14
CASSQLGLLNTGELFF
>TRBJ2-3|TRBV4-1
CASSTHRTEPTDTQYF
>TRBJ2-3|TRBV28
CASSLSRDTDTQYF
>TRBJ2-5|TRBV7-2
CASSSDGLAGETQYF
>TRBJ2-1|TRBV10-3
CAISVGNEQFF
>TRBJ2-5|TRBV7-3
CASSLSSGRYQETQYF
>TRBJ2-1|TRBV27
CASTLGQGWNEQFF
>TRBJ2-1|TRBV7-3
CASSLTSGGSSYNEQFF
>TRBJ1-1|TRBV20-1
CSATPPWTDTEAFF
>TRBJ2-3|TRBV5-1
CASSVRDSPSTDTQYF
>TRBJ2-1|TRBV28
CASSFGGGFLGNEQFF